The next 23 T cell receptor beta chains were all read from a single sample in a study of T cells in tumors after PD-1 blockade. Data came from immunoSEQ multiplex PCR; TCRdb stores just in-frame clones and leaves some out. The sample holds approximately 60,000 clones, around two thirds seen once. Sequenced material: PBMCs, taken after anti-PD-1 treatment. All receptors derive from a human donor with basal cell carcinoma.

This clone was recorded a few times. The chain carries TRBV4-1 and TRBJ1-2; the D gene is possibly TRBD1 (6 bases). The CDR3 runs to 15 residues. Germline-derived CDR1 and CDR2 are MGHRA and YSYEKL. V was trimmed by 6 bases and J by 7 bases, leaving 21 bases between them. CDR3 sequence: CASSPTFRGGGGYTF. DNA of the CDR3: TGCGCCAGCAGTCCCACCTTCCGCGGGGGCGGTGGCTACACCTTC.

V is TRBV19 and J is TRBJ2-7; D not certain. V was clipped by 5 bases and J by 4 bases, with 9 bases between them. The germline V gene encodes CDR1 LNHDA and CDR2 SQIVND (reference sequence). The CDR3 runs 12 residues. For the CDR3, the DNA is TGTGCCAGTAGTTCAGGACGGTACGAGCAGTACTTC. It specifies CASSSGRYEQYF.

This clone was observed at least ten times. The CDR3, as DNA: TGCGCCAGCAGCTTGGATGAATTCATGAACACTGAAGCTTTCTTT. Translating it yields CASSLDEFMNTEAFF. This chain links TRBV5-1 with TRBJ1-1; D is uncertain. CDR3 length equals 15 residues. Germline CDR1 is SGHRS and CDR2 is YFSETQ. V lost 0 bases to trimming and J lost 0 bases, with 9 bases between them.

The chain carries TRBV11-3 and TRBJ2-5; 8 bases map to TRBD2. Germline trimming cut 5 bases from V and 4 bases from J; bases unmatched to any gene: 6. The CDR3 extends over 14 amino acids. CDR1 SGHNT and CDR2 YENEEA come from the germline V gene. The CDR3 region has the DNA TGTGCCAGCAGCATCCCGGGAGGGGGAGAGACCCAGTACTTC. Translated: CASSIPGGGETQYF.

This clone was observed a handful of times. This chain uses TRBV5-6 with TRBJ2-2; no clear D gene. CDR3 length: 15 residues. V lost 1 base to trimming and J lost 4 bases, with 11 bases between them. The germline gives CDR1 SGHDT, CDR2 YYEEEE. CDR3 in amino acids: CASSLIGVGTGELFF. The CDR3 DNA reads TGTGCCAGCAGCTTGATTGGGGTAGGCACCGGGGAGCTGTTTTTT.

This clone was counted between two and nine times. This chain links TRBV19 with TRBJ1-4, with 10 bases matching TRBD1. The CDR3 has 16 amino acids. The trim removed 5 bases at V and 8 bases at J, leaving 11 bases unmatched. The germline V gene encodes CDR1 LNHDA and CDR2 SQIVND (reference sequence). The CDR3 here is CASSPLSGTGEEKLFF. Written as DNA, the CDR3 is TGTGCCAGTAGTCCTCTTTCCGGGACAGGGGAAGAAAAACTGTTTTTT.

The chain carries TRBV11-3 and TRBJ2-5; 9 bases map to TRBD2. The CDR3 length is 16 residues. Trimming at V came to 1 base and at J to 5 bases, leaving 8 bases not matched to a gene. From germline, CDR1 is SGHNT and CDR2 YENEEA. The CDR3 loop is CASSLGIAGGPETQYF. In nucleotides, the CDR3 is TGTGCCAGCAGCTTAGGGATTGCGGGGGGGCCGGAGACCCAGTACTTC.

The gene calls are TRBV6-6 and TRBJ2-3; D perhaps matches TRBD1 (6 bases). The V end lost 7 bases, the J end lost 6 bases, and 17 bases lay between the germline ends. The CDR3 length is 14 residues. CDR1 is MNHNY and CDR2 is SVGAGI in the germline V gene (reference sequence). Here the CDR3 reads CASIGRQGMDTQYF. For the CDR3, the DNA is TGTGCCAGCATAGGACGCCAGGGGATGGATACGCAGTATTTT.

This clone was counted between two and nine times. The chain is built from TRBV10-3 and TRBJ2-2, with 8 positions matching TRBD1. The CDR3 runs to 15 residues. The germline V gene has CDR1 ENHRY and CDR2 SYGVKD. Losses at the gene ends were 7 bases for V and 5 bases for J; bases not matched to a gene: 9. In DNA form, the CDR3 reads TGTGCCATCACTCCGGGACAGGACTATACCGGGGAGCTGTTTTTT. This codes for CAITPGQDYTGELFF.

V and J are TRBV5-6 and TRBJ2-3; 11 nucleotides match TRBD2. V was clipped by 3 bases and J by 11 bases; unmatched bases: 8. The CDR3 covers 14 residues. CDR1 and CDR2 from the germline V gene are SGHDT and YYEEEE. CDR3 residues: CASSSDPTSGEQYF. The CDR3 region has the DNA TGTGCCAGCAGCTCCGATCCGACTAGCGGGGAGCAGTATTTT.

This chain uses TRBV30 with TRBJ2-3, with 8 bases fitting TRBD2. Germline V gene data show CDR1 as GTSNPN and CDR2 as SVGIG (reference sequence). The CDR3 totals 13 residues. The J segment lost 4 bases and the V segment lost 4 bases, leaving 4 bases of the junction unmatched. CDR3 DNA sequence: TGTGCCTGGACGGTCGGGGGGGCAGATACGCAGTATTTT. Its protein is CAWTVGGADTQYF.

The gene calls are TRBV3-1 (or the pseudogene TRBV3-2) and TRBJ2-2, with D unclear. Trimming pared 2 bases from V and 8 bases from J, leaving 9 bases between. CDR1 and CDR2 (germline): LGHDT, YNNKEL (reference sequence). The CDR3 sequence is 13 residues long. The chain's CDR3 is CASSQMRVGELFF. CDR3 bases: TGTGCCAGCAGCCAAATGCGTGTTGGGGAGCTGTTTTTT.

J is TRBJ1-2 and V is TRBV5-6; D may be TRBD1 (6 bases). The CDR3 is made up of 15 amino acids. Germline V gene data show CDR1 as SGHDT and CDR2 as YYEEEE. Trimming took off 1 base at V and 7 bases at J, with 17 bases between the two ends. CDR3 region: CASSLWEIQGSGYTF. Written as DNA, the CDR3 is TGTGCCAGCAGCTTGTGGGAGATACAGGGCTCTGGCTACACCTTC. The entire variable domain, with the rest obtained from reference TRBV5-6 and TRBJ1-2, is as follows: DAGVTQSPTHLIKTRGQQVTLRCSPKSGHDTVSWYQQALGQGPQFIFQYYEEEERQRGNFPDRFSGHQFPNYSSELNVNALLLGDSALYLCASSLWEIQGSGYTFGSGTRLTVV.

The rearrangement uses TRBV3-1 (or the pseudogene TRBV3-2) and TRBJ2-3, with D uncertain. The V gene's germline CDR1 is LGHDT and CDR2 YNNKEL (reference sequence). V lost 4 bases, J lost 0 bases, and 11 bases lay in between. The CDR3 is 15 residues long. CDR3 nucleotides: TGTGCCAGCAGCCGTCGGCGCTCTAGCACAGATACGCAGTATTTT. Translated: CASSRRRSSTDTQYF.

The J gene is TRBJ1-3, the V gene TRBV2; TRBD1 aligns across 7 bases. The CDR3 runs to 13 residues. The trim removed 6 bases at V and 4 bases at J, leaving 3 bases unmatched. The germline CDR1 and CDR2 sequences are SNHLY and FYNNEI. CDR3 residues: CASSTGDGNTIYF. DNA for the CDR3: TGTGCCAGCAGCACAGGGGACGGAAACACCATATATTTT.

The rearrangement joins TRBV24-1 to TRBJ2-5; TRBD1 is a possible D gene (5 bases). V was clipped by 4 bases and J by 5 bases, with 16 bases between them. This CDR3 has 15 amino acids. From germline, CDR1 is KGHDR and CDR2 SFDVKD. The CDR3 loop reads CATSEFTQGQETQYF. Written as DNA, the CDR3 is TGTGCCACCAGTGAATTTACCCAGGGTCAGGAGACCCAGTACTTC.

The CDR3 DNA follows: TGTGCCAGCAGCTTAGTAGTGGGTGGGACTGAAGCTTTCTTT. It codes for CASSLVVGGTEAFF. The rearrangement links TRBV7-6 to TRBJ1-1; D unresolved. Germline CDR1 SGHVS, CDR2 FNYEAQ. This CDR3 spans 14 amino acids. Deletions cut 1 base from V and 5 bases from J, with 11 bases between.

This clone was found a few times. CDR3 sequence: CASTAPRGAGMGEQYF. CDR3 sequence (DNA): TGTGCCAGCACCGCACCGAGGGGCGCGGGGATGGGGGAGCAGTACTTC. The chain carries TRBV13 and TRBJ2-7, with TRBD2 as a possible D gene (6 bases). The V gene's germline CDR1 is PRHDT and CDR2 FYEKMQ (reference sequence). Trimming left V 7 bases short and J 7 bases short, with 26 bases between. This CDR3 spans 16 amino acids.

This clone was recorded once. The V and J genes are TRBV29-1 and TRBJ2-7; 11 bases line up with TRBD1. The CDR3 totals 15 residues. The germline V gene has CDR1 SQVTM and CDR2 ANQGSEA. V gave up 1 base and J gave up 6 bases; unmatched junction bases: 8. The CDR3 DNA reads TGCAGCGTTGAAGGCTTAGGGACAGGGGGTCGCGAGCAGTACTTC. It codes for CSVEGLGTGGREQYF.

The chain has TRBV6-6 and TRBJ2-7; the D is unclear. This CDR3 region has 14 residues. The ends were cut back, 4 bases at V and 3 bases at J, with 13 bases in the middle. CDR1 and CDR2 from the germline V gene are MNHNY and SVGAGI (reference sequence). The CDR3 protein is CASSSGPGRYEQYF. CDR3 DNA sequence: TGTGCCAGCAGTTCGGGCCCTGGGCGCTACGAGCAGTACTTC.

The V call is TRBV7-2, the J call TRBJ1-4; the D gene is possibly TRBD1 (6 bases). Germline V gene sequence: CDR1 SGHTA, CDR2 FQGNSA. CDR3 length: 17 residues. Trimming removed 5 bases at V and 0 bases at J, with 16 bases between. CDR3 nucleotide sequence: TGTGCCAGCAGCCCCCGGCCAGCAGGGGCAACTAATGAAAAACTGTTTTTT. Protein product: CASSPRPAGATNEKLFF. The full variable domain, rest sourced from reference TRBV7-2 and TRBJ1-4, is GAGVSQSPSNKVTEKGKDVELRCDPISGHTALYWYRQSLGQGLEFLIYFQGNSAPDKSGLPSDRFSAERTGGSVSTLTIQRTQQEDSAVYLCASSPRPAGATNEKLFFGSGTQLSVL.

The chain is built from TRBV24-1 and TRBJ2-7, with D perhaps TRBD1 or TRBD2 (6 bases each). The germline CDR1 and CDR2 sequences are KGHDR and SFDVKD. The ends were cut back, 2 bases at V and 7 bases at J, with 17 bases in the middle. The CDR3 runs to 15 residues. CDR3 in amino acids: CATSDSGTPGGEQYF. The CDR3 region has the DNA TGTGCCACCAGTGATTCCGGGACACCAGGAGGGGAGCAGTACTTC.

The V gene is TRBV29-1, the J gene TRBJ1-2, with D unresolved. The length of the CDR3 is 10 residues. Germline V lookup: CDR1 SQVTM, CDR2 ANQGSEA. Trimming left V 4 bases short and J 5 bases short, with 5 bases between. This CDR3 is CSVAGYGYTF. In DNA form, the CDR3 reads TGCAGCGTTGCCGGATATGGCTACACCTTC.